The entry below describes one T cell receptor beta chain. As yet, its antigen is unknown. PCR amplification relied on 60 Vbeta primers (plus 13 Jbeta primers). The repertoire was sequenced with immunoSEQ multiplex PCR; TCRdb's copy has only in-frame clones and lacks some. The sample lists some 270,000 clones; about 80% were seen once. The germline V gene encodes CDR1 SGHKS and CDR2 YYEKEE (reference sequence). The CDR3 totals 13 residues. V was clipped by 0 bases and J by 3 bases, with 7 bases between them. The sample originates from a study of cytomegalovirus exposure and HLA in healthy donors. Study-wide results and limits: Within the data, a cluster of highly shared sequence variants was likely a sequencing artifact.

The TCR comes from a girl aged 2 to 10 in good health and CMV-seronegative. The material sequenced was PBMCs. This chain connects TRBV5-5 to TRBJ2-7; possibly TRBD2 for D (5 bases). CDR3 protein: CASSLEDFYEQYF. The CDR3 DNA reads as TGTGCCAGCAGCTTGGAGGACTTCTACGAGCAGTACTTC.